This TCR beta chain was captured by sequencing in a study of tumor-infiltrating lymphocytes in primary liver carcinoma. Worth noting for this clonotype: Since no conserved phenylalanine or tryptophan closes the CDR3, a read error is the likely cause.

A primer matching the constant region was used to make TCR beta cDNA from approximately 500 ng of total RNA. ARM-PCR, slightly modified, supplied the TCR beta libraries through three nested multiplex PCR rounds. TRBV1-TRBV30 forward and Cbeta reverse primers drove the first two approximately 11-cycle rounds. TCRdb called the multiplex PCR reads again in MiXCR, with one record for every CDR3 protein. The repertoire has about 130,000 distinct CDR3 sequences, 55% to 75% of them found once; the top ten carry approximately 8%. Trimming took 6 bases from V and 9 from J; bases not matched to a gene: 10. In germline, CDR1 is MDHEN, CDR2 SYDVKM. The CDR3 spans 14 residues. For each extraction, RNA and DNA were obtained together from about 20-30 mg of unsorted bulk tissue.

This receptor was identified in a woman aged 60-75 years with primary liver carcinoma and hepatitis B virus infection. Input material: liver tumor tissue from sampling region 3. Subset in this sample: tumor region T3, left-lateral pole. The chain has TRBV28 and TRBJ2-7, with TRBD2 matching 11 bases. The CDR3 protein is CASRASGLAGGQYS. The CDR3 DNA follows: TGTGCCAGCAGAGCCTCGGGGCTAGCGGGAGGGCAGTACTCC.